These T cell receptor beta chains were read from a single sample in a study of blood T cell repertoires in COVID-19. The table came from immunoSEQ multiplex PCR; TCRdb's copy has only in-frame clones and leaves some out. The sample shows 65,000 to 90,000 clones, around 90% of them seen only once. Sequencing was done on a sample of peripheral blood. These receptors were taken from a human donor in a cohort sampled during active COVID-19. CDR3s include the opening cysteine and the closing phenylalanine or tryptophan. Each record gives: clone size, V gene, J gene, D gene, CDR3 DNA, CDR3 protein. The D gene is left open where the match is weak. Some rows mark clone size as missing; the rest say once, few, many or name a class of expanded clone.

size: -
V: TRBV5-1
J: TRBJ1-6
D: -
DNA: TGCGCCAGCAGCTTGGCAGGGATCCTTAGCTCCTATAATTCACCCCTCCACTTT
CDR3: CASSLAGILSSYNSPLHF

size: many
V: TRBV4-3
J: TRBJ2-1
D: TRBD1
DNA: TGCGCCAGCAGCCAAGAAGTGGTGGGACAGGGGGCTGGTGAGCAGTTCTTC
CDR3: CASSQEVVGQGAGEQFF

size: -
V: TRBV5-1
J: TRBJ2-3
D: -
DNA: TGCGCCAGCAGCCCAGGGGTCGTGGATACGCAGTATTTT
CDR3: CASSPGVVDTQYF

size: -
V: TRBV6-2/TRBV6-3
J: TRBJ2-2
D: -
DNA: TGTGCCAGCAGTTACGGGAGGAACACCGGGGAGCTGTTTTTT
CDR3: CASSYGRNTGELFF

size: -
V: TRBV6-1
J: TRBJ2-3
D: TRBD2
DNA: TGTGCCAGCAGTGAAGGCCCCCTAGCGGGAGCTTCTAGCACAGATACGCAGTATTTT
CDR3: CASSEGPLAGASSTDTQYF

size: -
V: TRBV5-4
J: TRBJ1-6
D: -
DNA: TGTGCCAGCAGCGGGGGAGGATCTGGCCTAGATAATTCACCCCTCCACTTT
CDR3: CASSGGGSGLDNSPLHF

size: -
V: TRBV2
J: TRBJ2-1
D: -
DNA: TGTGCCAGCATCCGGACAGCTAACAATGAGCAGTTCTTC
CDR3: CASIRTANNEQFF

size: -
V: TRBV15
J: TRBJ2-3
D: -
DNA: TGTGCCACCAGCAGACAACGGACCGGGGGCACAGATACGCAGTATTTT
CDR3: CATSRQRTGGTDTQYF

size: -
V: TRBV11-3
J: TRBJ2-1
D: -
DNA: TGTGCCAGCAGCTTAGTTTGGGGGGATGAGCAGTTCTTC
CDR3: CASSLVWGDEQFF

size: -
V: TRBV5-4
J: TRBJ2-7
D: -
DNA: TGTGCCAGCAGCTCGCCCGGGGGTCCCTACGAGCAGTACTTC
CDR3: CASSSPGGPYEQYF

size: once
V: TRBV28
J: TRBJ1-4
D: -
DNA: TGTGCCAGCAGTTTACCGGGGAAGACTAATGAAAAACTGTTTTTT
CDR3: CASSLPGKTNEKLFF

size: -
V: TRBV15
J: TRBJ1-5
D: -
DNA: TGTGCCACCAGCAGGGGCCCACAAGATCAGCCCCAGCATTTT
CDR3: CATSRGPQDQPQHF

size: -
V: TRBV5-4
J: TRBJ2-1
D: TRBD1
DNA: TGTGCCAGCAGCGAAGGACAGGGGAACTACAATGAGCAGTTCTTC
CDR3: CASSEGQGNYNEQFF

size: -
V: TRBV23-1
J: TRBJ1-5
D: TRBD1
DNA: TGCGCCAGCAGTCCTCGGGGGCAGGGGGTGCAAATCAATCAGCCCCAGCATTTT
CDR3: CASSPRGQGVQINQPQHF

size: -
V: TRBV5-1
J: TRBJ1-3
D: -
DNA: TGCGCCAGCAGCCCGTCAGGGACTGGAAACACCATATATTTT
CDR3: CASSPSGTGNTIYF

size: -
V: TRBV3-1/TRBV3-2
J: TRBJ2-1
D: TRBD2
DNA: TGTGCCAGCAGCCCGGGACTAGCGAGCGATGAGCAGTTCTTC
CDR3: CASSPGLASDEQFF

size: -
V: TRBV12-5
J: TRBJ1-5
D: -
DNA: TGTGCTAGTGGCGTGAGTGGGGGCAATAGCAATCAGCCCCAGCATTTT
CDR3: CASGVSGGNSNQPQHF

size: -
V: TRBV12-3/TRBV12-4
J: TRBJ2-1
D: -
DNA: TGTGCCAGCAGTTACGGGGGTAAGGGTGAGCAGTTCTTC
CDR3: CASSYGGKGEQFF

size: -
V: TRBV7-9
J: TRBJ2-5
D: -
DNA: TGTGCCAGCAGCCCCTTGACTAACAGGGACCAGACCCAGTACTTC
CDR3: CASSPLTNRDQTQYF

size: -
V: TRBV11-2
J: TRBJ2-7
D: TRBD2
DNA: TGTGCCAGCAGCTTATCCGGACTAGTCCTTCCGCAGTACTTC
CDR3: CASSLSGLVLPQYF

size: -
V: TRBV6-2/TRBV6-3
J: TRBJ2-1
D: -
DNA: TGTGCCAGCAGTTACGGTCTCCCAGGCGGGAATGAGCAGTTCTTC
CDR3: CASSYGLPGGNEQFF

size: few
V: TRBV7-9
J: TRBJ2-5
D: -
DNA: TGTGCCAGCAGCCCATCCGGGAGTCAAGAGACCCAGTACTTC
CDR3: CASSPSGSQETQYF

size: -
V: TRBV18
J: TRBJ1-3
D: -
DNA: TGTGCCAGCTCACCATCAACTGACAGGTCTTCGGGAAACACCATATATTTT
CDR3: CASSPSTDRSSGNTIYF

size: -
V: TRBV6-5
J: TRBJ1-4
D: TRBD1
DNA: TGTGCCAGCAGTTCGGACAGGGAGGTGGAAAAACTGTTTTTT
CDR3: CASSSDREVEKLFF

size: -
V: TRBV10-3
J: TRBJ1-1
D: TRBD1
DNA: TGTGCCATCAGAGGGACAGGGGAAGCTTTCTTT
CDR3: CAIRGTGEAFF

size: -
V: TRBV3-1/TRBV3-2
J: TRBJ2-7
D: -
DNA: TGTGCCAGCAGCCAAGACCTAACCTACGAGCAGTACTTC
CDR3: CASSQDLTYEQYF

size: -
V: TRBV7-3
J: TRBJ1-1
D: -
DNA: TGTGCCAGCAGCTTAAATCGCGGCAGTGAAGCTTTCTTT
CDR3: CASSLNRGSEAFF

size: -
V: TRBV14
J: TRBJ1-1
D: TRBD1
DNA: TGTGCCAGCAGCAACCGGGACAGGGGTTCTGAAGCTTTCTTT
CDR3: CASSNRDRGSEAFF

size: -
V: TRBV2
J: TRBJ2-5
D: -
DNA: TGTGCCAGCTTAGGGGGACCCCGGGATCTCGAGACCCAGTACTTC
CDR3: CASLGGPRDLETQYF

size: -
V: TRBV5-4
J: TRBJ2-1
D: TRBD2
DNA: TGTGCCAGCAGCTCCCCCCTCGCGGGGGTCTCCTACAATGAGCAGTTCTTC
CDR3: CASSSPLAGVSYNEQFF

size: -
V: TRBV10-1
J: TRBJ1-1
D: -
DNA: TGCGCCAGTAAGAAGGGAGGCAACACTGAAGCTTTCTTT
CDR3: CASKKGGNTEAFF

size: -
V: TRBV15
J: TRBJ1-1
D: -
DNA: TGTGCCACCAGCAGGGAACCGACAGAGAACACTGAAGCTTTCTTT
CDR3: CATSREPTENTEAFF

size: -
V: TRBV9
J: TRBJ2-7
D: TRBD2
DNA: TGTGCCAGCAGCGTAGGCGGGGGAGCATACGAGCAGTACTTC
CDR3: CASSVGGGAYEQYF

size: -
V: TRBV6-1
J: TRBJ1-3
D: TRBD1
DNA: TGTGCCAGCAGTGAAGCGCAGACAGGGGGAAACACCATATATTTT
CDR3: CASSEAQTGGNTIYF

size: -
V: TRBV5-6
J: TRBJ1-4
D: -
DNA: TGTGCCAGCAGCCTTGGAGACGGGATCGGTGCAACTAATGAAAAACTGTTTTTT
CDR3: CASSLGDGIGATNEKLFF

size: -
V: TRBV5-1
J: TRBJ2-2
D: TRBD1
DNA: TGCGCCAGCAGTCACCATCGGACAGGTGGCACCGGGGAGCTGTTTTTT
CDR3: CASSHHRTGGTGELFF

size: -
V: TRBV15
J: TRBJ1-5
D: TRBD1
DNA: TGTGCCACCAGCAGGACAGGGGATAGCAATCAGCCCCAGCATTTT
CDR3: CATSRTGDSNQPQHF

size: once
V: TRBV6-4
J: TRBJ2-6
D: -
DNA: TGTGCCAGCAGTGGAGGAGGCTCTGGGGCCAACGTCCTGACTTTC
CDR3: CASSGGGSGANVLTF

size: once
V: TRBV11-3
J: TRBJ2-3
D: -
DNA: TGTGCCAGCAGCCCCCAGGGCTACACAGATACGCAGTATTTT
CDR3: CASSPQGYTDTQYF

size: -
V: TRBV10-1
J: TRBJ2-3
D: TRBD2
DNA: TGCGCCAGTACGGCGCTAGCGGGAGGACCAGATACGCAGTATTTT
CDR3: CASTALAGGPDTQYF

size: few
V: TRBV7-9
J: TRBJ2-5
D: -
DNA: TGTGCCAGCAGCTTACCGGACGGGGGGCTTGAAGAGACCCAGTACTTC
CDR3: CASSLPDGGLEETQYF

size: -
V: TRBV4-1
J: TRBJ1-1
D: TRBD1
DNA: TGCGCCAGCAGCCAGGCCACAGGGGGGAACACTGAAGCTTTCTTT
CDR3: CASSQATGGNTEAFF

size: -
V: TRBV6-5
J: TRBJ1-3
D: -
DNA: TGTGCCAGCAAGAGGGGGGGCAGCTCTGGAAACACCATATATTTT
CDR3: CASKRGGSSGNTIYF

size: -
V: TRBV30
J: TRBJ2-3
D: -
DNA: TGTGCCTGGACGCCCCTGGACAGCCCGAGCACAGATACGCAGTATTTT
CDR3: CAWTPLDSPSTDTQYF

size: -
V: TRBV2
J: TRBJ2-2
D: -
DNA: TGTGCCAGCTACAGGCTGACCGGGGAGCTGTTTTTT
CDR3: CASYRLTGELFF

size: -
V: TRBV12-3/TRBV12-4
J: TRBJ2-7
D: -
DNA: TGTGCCAGCAGTTTCGTAGTTTGGGAGCAGTACTTC
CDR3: CASSFVVWEQYF

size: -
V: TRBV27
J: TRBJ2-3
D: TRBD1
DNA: TGTGCCAGCAGTGAACAATCCGGGACAGGGGCAGATACGCAGTATTTT
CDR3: CASSEQSGTGADTQYF

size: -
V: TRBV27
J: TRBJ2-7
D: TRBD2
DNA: TGTGCCAGCAGTCCGGGACTAGCGGTTTCGTACGAGCAGTACTTC
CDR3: CASSPGLAVSYEQYF

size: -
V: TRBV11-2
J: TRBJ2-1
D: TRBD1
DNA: TGTGCCAGCAGCGCGCGTGGGACAGTGTTCTTGGGGAATGAGCAGTTCTTC
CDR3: CASSARGTVFLGNEQFF

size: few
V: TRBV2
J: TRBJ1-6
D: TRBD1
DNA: TGTGCCAGCAGTACAGGGGAAACCTCCTATAATTCACCCCTCCACTTT
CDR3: CASSTGETSYNSPLHF

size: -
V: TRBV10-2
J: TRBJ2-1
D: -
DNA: TGCGCCAGCAGTGAGAGGGAGGAGCGAAAGCAGTTCTTC
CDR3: CASSEREERKQFF

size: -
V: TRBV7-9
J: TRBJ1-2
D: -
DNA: TGTGCCAGCAGCTTAGAAGAGGTTAACTATGGCTACACCTTC
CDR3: CASSLEEVNYGYTF

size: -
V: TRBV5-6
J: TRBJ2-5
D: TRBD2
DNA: TGTGCCAGCAGCCTGGGGTATAGCGGGAGGGCCTGGGAGACCCAGTACTTC
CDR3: CASSLGYSGRAWETQYF

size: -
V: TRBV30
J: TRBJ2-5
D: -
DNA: TGTGCCTGGAGTGTTCTCTCGACTATCCAAGAGACCCAGTACTTC
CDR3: CAWSVLSTIQETQYF